A single TCR beta chain is shown here with its context. The data belong to a study of T-cell reconstitution after alpha-beta-depleted transplantation in children. This CDR3 spans 14 amino acids. Germline V CDR1 and CDR2: SGDLS, YYNGEE. Trimming took 3 bases from V and 7 from J, leaving 13 bases between them. A library of TCRbeta sequences, prepared with unique molecular identifiers, was generated. TCRdb reprocessed the PCR reads with MiXCR, giving one entry per CDR3 protein. Of roughly 490,000 distinct CDR3 sequences listed, roughly 11% are singletons. The V call is TRBV9, the J call TRBJ2-2; tentatively, D is TRBD1 (5 bases). The clonotype was recovered from a female patient between 2 and 15 years old who had a stem cell transplant for aplastic anemia, so the T cells may come from the graft donor. The sequenced sample was PBMCs, mostly from graft donor cells, obtained 180 days after TCRalphabeta/CD19-depleted stem cell transplant. The CDR3 is CASSAPQENGELFF. DNA of the CDR3: TGTGCCAGCAGCGCACCACAGGAAAACGGGGAGCTGTTTTTT.